This TCR beta chain originates from a study of cytomegalovirus exposure and HLA in healthy donors listed by TCRdb under 2017. As for the study more broadly: An earlier analysis of approximately 590 of the donors reported more than 250 Gb of sequence data and roughly 100 million unique TCR beta sequences from approximately 180 million T cells. Donor age, sex, ethnicity and CMV serostatus were compiled together with the repertoire data. Across some 400 genotyped donors of the cohort, an average of about 250,000 unique TCR beta nucleotide sequences per donor were sequenced, and roughly 20% of those sequences were non-productive. An earlier analysis of 587 of the donors used high-throughput TCR beta sequencing to judge whether each TCR beta V gene segment behaved as functional or pseudogenic. To predict cytomegalovirus infection status, the study brought together high-throughput TCR immunosequencing, statistical association of individual TCRs with disease status, and machine learning. HLA typing included class I and class II loci at four-digit resolution. The aim of the study was to test whether cataloging public T cell receptors could identify signatures of past pathogen exposure. Typing coverage varied by locus: roughly 629-640 donors for A, B, C, DRB1 and DQB1; some 520 for DQA1; around 610 for DPA1; approximately 490 for DPB1. The later analysis used no new phenotypic data to find candidate immune exposures, relying instead on TCR beta sequences and their occurrence across donors. Approximately 300 gigabases of sequencing data and roughly 80 million unique TCR sequences made up an early release that covered several hundred HLA-typed donors. Using immunosequencing, the study profiled T cell repertoires from fewer than 700 subjects and related those repertoires to cytomegalovirus serostatus. Among the approximately 420 genotyped donors, about 85% belonged to the genetic ancestry cluster associated with self-reported Caucasian donors. A later analysis re-examined previously published TCR beta repertoires from more than 650 donors and added high-resolution HLA genotyping to investigate patterns of TCR occurrence. Every discovery cohort repertoire had been produced on one sequencing platform. A later genetic analysis used genome-wide SNP genotypes for about 65% of the roughly 700 donors, treating that subset as a discovery cohort. A handful of DR-DQ haplotypes were handled as single units for association and clustering because linkage in the cohort was strong. Along with the roughly 670-subject first cohort, a separate validation cohort of about 110 different subjects was used. Findings and caveats that apply to the study as a whole: A further reported finding was that TCR beta sequences accurately predicted the HLA-A and HLA-B alleles for most subjects in the first cohort. The classifier was reported to diagnose cytomegalovirus status with high specificity and sensitivity in both the original cohort and the validation cohort. Most CMV-associated TCR beta chains appeared to be HLA-restricted in a later analysis, and the HLA associations seemed to be driven largely by CMV exposure. Because the 87-base-pair reads could not distinguish some IMGT-functional V segments, including TRBV6-2 and TRBV6-3, those segments were excluded. V-gene and J-gene trimming of TCR beta chains was associated with a missense DCLRE1C variant in a later genetic analysis, and the association was replicated in an independent cohort. The authors suggested that the approach could potentially be generalized to other disease states and immunological phenotypes. HLA typing was unavailable for some donors at each locus, so association tests used only the typed subset. In vitro tests confirmed that three of the cytomegalovirus-associated TCR beta chains recognize cytomegalovirus antigens. When HLA alleles, especially DR and DQ, strongly co-occurred, attributing TCR associations to individual alleles was difficult. In a later genetic analysis, fewer N-insertions in productive TCRs were reported among donors in an Asian-associated ancestry cluster than the roughly 700-donor mean. The study listed 150 to 200 TCR beta chains as associated with cytomegalovirus. A cluster of highly shared sequence variants was judged likely to be a technical artifact of the sequencing pipeline. Roughly uniform sequencing depth across donors was assumed in presence/absence analyses, although this assumption may not hold. In this cohort, only TCR beta chains were sequenced, and detectable features were limited by the absence of alpha or paired-chain data. For the cohort, immune exposure information was limited to CMV serostatus. Correlated functional status among segregating V segments might reflect linkage disequilibrium, but an unknown experimental factor could not be ruled out. Because counts were too low, some 16 rarely observed V segments, including chromosome 9 orphons, were excluded from the earlier analysis of some 540 of the donors. Compared with equally common non-associated chains, HLA-associated TCR beta chains in a later analysis were more clonally expanded and had lower generation probabilities. In a later analysis, TCR association rates were found to vary across HLA loci, with the most associated TCRs seen for DRB1 alleles and the fewest for HLA-C alleles. Most TCR sequences were observed very rarely across donors, whereas some public TCRs were present in many individuals. At a false discovery rate of 0.05, a later analysis linked about 16,000 TCR beta sequences to specific HLA alleles. A later analysis reported that several top co-occurrence clusters appeared linked to parvovirus B19, influenza, CMV and Epstein-Barr virus. Broadly in line with IMGT annotations, most TCR beta V segments showed up in productive rearrangements about 87% or about 30% of the time in an earlier analysis of 450 to 750 of the donors.

The cohort comprised under 700 healthy bone marrow donors. At the time of sampling, all cohort members were nominally healthy, though unrecorded immune exposures were likely present. The donor was CMV seropositive and belonged to the group of some 290 seropositive cohort members. A peripheral blood sample was provided by each donor, and peripheral blood mononuclear cells were used for TCR beta sequencing. Genomic DNA extraction from the blood cell samples was performed with the Qiagen DNeasy Blood Extraction Kit. As to this clone: Its antigen has not been determined. Within one base of it there is no much larger clone, and no base qualities were kept.

According to the germline V gene (reference sequence), CDR1 reads LNHDA and CDR2 reads SQIVND. The germline V and J ends show losses of 0 bases and 4 bases respectively, and no gene match explains 9 bases of the junction. From cysteine to phenylalanine, the CDR3 is 17 amino acids long. Left in the record is the CDR3 DNA by itself, 51 bases read in frame from the first base. Libraries came from the immunoSEQ multiplex PCR assay. A mixture of 60 forward primers for TCR Vbeta segments and 13 reverse primers for TCR Jbeta segments was used in the multiplex PCR. Amplification of the CDR3 region of rearranged TCR beta genes was performed with a multiplex PCR assay on genomic DNA. Amplified TCR beta libraries were sequenced as 87-base-pair reads on the Illumina HiSeq System. Per the original workflow: A later analysis counted approximately 76 million unique TCR beta chains across the 666 repertoires, and roughly 10 million of these chains were shared by at least two donors. Raw reads were error-corrected and collapsed into unique sequences with a nearest-neighbor algorithm that merged closely related sequences to remove PCR and sequencing errors. CDR3 sequences were aligned to IMGT reference sequences to assign V, D and J gene segments. For a sequence to be retained, a match of at least six nucleotides to both a V gene segment and a J gene segment was required. A rearrangement was called productive if the CDR3 had no stop codons and remained in frame with V and J, and every other rearrangement was called non-productive. Following IMGT convention, CDR3 was defined as the stretch from the second conserved V-encoded cysteine to the conserved J-encoded phenylalanine. Sequences without an unambiguous match to a single V gene segment were excluded from the earlier analysis of about 600 of the donors. An earlier analysis of some 500 of the donors classified V segments as functional when productive rearrangements were above 56.7% and as segregating when the standard deviation between donors was above 5%. A statistical classification framework was built to diagnose cytomegalovirus status from the catalog of TCR beta chain sequences. In a later analysis, TCR nucleotide sequences were compared against IMGT/GENE-DB human TR gene sequences so that V and J genes could be assigned. A later analysis assigned CDR3 sequences and most-parsimonious VDJ recombination scenarios with the TCRdist pipeline. A later analysis defined each TCR beta chain by its CDR3 amino acid sequence plus V-gene family, and excluded reads lacking a unique V-gene family. As a way to deal with suspected cross-contamination and a sequencing artifact, a later analysis dropped over 550 nucleotide sequences that were highly shared and had low generation probability. In a later analysis, a clonal expansion index was calculated for each public chain from normalized within-repertoire ranks of inferred template counts. A later analysis computed generation probabilities with a VDJ recombination model fitted to out-of-frame rearrangements, and checked the results against IGoR. Hypergeometric tests were used in a later analysis to score TCR-TCR, TCR-HLA and TCR-CMV co-occurrence, with a repertoire-size bias correction applied to the TCR pairs. False discovery rates were estimated in a later analysis by permuting HLA or CMV assignments 20 times. In a later analysis, co-occurring TCRs were grouped using DBSCAN, and TCRdist sequence similarity was added for clustering within HLA-allele-positive subsets. Co-occurrence clustering excluded repertoires with fewer than 30,000 or more than 120,000 public chains, plus five with anomalous nucleotide sharing. TCRdb mirrors the immuneACCESS table, restricted to in-frame sequences. Some clones are absent from its copies; in checked studies, under half trace to an unresolved V gene, and the reason for the others is unknown. That table gives V, J and clone size, and the DNA gave D and trimming. In all, the sample holds tens of thousands of clones, and under 85% of those were seen once. Clones ranked in the top ten supply roughly 22% of the sample.

Sample: PBMCs. The sequence derives from a woman between 35 and 50 years old in good health and CMV-seropositive. Here the chain combines TRBV19 and TRBJ1-1; 9 nucleotides in the junction match TRBD1. The base sequence is TGTGCCAGTAGTATAGACCTACAGGGGGCTGCTTCCACTGAAGCTTTCTTT. Its product reads: CASSIDLQGAASTEAFF.